Listed below are T cell receptor beta chains from one sample, sequenced in a study of cytomegalovirus exposure and HLA in healthy donors. Here immunoSEQ multiplex PCR was the method, and the copy in TCRdb shows in-frame clones only, minus some. This sample yields 270,000 or so clones, of which roughly 90% are seen a single time; less than 4.5% belongs to the top ten. The sequenced sample was PBMCs. The receptors originated from a man aged 35-49 years in good health and CMV-seropositive. The CDR3 runs from the conserved cysteine through the conserved F or W. D genes are given only for firm matches. Where a row states a size, it is once, few, many or the class of an expanded clone; other rows omit it.

j_call | v_call | d_call | clone_size | cdr3_aa | cdr3_nt
TRBJ2-1 | TRBV14 | TRBD2 | . | CASSPRVLLAGVEQFF | TGTGCCAGCAGCCCGAGGGTCCTCCTAGCGGGAGTGGAGCAGTTCTTC
TRBJ2-3 | TRBV6-1 | TRBD1 | . | CASSEPNLGQGFRTDTQYF | TGTGCCAGCAGTGAACCCAACTTGGGACAGGGTTTTCGCACAGATACGCAGTATTTT
TRBJ2-2 | TRBV7-9 | TRBD2 | . | CASSLFGTSNTGELFF | TGTGCCAGCAGCTTATTCGGGACTAGCAACACCGGGGAGCTGTTTTTT
TRBJ2-3 | TRBV4-1 | . | . | CASSQAPKGVRADTQYF | TGCGCCAGCAGCCAAGCGCCTAAAGGGGTAAGGGCAGATACGCAGTATTTT
TRBJ2-7 | TRBV4-1 | . | few | CASGSFYEQYF | TGCGCCAGCGGGAGTTTCTACGAGCAGTACTTC
TRBJ1-5 | TRBV19 | . | . | CASRERRGNQPQHF | TGTGCCAGTAGGGAGCGGCGGGGCAATCAGCCCCAGCATTTT
TRBJ2-1 | TRBV15 | TRBD1 | . | CATSRDKIRQGQFF | TGTGCCACCAGCAGAGATAAGATCCGACAGGGGCAGTTCTTC
TRBJ2-1 | TRBV9 | TRBD2 | . | CASSARAGGVYNEQFF | TGTGCCAGCAGCGCGAGAGCGGGGGGGGTTTACAATGAGCAGTTCTTC
TRBJ2-3 | TRBV25-1 | . | . | CASSEYGQGYTDTQYF | TGTGCCAGCAGTGAATATGGGCAGGGTTACACAGATACGCAGTATTTT
TRBJ1-1 | TRBV7-2 | . | . | CASSSPGVSEAFF | TGTGCCAGCAGCTCCCCCGGGGTGTCTGAAGCTTTCTTT
TRBJ2-5 | TRBV7-2 | . | . | CASSSVLTDGRLAQYF | TGTGCCAGCAGCTCAGTGTTAACCGATGGGAGGTTGGCCCAGTACTTC
TRBJ2-3 | TRBV5-4 | TRBD2 | . | CASSPRASGSDTQYF | TGTGCCAGCAGCCCCCGGGCTAGCGGGAGCGATACGCAGTATTTT
TRBJ1-3 | TRBV5-1 | . | . | CASSLVGGSYGNTIYF | TGCGCCAGCAGCTTGGTTGGGGGCTCGTATGGAAACACCATATATTTT
TRBJ2-7 | TRBV6-4 | TRBD2 | . | CASTSLAGSSYEQYF | TGTGCCAGCACCTCTCTAGCGGGGAGCTCCTACGAGCAGTACTTC
TRBJ1-1 | TRBV29-1 | . | few | CSVRQNTEAFF | TGCAGCGTGCGACAGAACACTGAAGCTTTCTTT
TRBJ2-5 | TRBV14 | . | . | CASSQPWTARHQETQYF | TGTGCCAGCAGCCAACCATGGACAGCACGTCACCAAGAGACCCAGTACTTC
TRBJ2-7 | TRBV4-1 | TRBD1 | . | CASSQGQGAFEQYF | TGCGCCAGCAGCCAAGGACAGGGGGCATTCGAGCAGTACTTC
TRBJ2-1 | TRBV18 | . | . | CASSSRTGYNEQFF | TGTGCCAGCTCATCCCGGACTGGCTACAATGAGCAGTTCTTC
TRBJ2-3 | TRBV7-3 | . | . | CASSSLGRTDTQYF | TGTGCCAGCAGCTCCCTAGGTCGAACAGATACGCAGTATTTT
TRBJ2-1 | TRBV14 | . | . | CASSRNGVAEQFF | TGTGCCAGCAGCCGAAACGGGGTGGCTGAGCAGTTCTTC
TRBJ1-1 | TRBV2 | TRBD1 | few | CASSVTGLGEAFF | TGTGCCAGCTCCGTGACAGGGCTCGGTGAAGCTTTCTTT
TRBJ2-3 | TRBV13 | . | once | CASSPAGTTFTDTQYF | TGTGCCAGCAGCCCCGCCGGGACAACTTTCACAGATACGCAGTATTTT
TRBJ2-3 | TRBV2 | . | . | CASSGGNTDTQYF | TGTGCCAGCAGCGGCGGAAACACAGATACGCAGTATTTT
TRBJ2-7 | TRBV18 | . | . | CASSPAGRRTYEQYF | TGTGCCAGCTCACCAGCGGGCAGGCGGACCTACGAGCAGTACTTC
TRBJ2-7 | TRBV5-1 | TRBD2 | . | CASSHPGTSGSSYEQYF | TGCGCCAGCAGCCATCCCGGGACTAGCGGGAGTTCCTACGAGCAGTACTTC
TRBJ2-1 | TRBV7-9 | TRBD1 | . | CASSRPGQGFNEQFF | TGTGCCAGCAGCCGTCCGGGACAGGGTTTTAATGAGCAGTTCTTC
TRBJ1-2 | TRBV18 | . | . | CASSSTIGSYGYTF | TGTGCCAGCTCATCGACTATTGGGAGCTATGGCTACACCTTC
TRBJ1-5 | TRBV7-2 | TRBD1 | . | CASSLATTGTGGVSNQPQHF | TGTGCCAGCAGCTTAGCCACCACCGGGACAGGGGGCGTAAGCAATCAGCCCCAGCATTTT
TRBJ2-7 | TRBV2 | . | . | CASSDPLTVQGRYEQYF | TGTGCCAGCAGTGACCCTCTCACAGTACAGGGGAGGTACGAGCAGTACTTC
TRBJ2-3 | TRBV27 | TRBD2 | . | CASSSELAGGPDTQYF | TGTGCCAGCAGTTCAGAGCTAGCGGGAGGGCCTGATACGCAGTATTTT
TRBJ1-2 | TRBV27 | . | . | CATAPRANYGYTF | TGTGCCACCGCCCCCAGGGCTAACTATGGCTACACCTTC
TRBJ2-7 | TRBV6-5 | . | . | CASSRGTAYEQYF | TGTGCCAGCAGCCGCGGGACAGCCTACGAGCAGTACTTC
TRBJ2-1 | TRBV27 | TRBD2 | . | CASSTRTSGSPEGSYNEQFF | TGTGCCAGCAGTACCCGGACTAGCGGGAGTCCGGAAGGGTCCTACAATGAGCAGTTCTTC
TRBJ2-7 | TRBV7-9 | . | . | CASSLVMAGNYEQYF | TGTGCCAGCAGCTTAGTTATGGCGGGAAACTACGAGCAGTACTTC
TRBJ2-7 | TRBV28 | . | . | CASRSTGYEQYF | TGTGCCAGCAGGTCGACGGGCTACGAGCAGTACTTC
TRBJ2-5 | TRBV30 | . | few | CAWTRDLSTQETQYF | TGTGCCTGGACCCGGGACTTAAGTACCCAAGAGACCCAGTACTTC
TRBJ1-1 | TRBV19 | TRBD1 | once | CASRDRRNTEAFF | TGTGCCAGCCGGGACAGGAGGAACACTGAAGCTTTCTTT
TRBJ1-4 | TRBV4-3 | . | . | CASSRQVNANEKLFF | TGCGCCAGCAGCCGACAGGTGAACGCTAATGAAAAACTGTTTTTT
TRBJ1-2 | TRBV5-4 | . | . | CASSPGQPYGYTF | TGTGCCAGCAGCCCCGGACAGCCCTATGGCTACACCTTC
TRBJ2-7 | TRBV6-5 | TRBD1 | once | CASSRPGGYEQYF | TGTGCCAGCAGTAGACCAGGGGGCTACGAGCAGTACTTC
TRBJ2-5 | TRBV6-6 | . | . | CASSAQEGQETQYF | TGTGCCAGCAGTGCCCAGGAAGGCCAAGAGACCCAGTACTTC